This TCR beta chain is drawn from a study of blood T cell repertoires in COVID-19. V gave up 2 bases and J gave up 2 bases, with 18 bases separating them. The germline gives CDR1 MGHRA, CDR2 YSYEKL. CDR3 length equals 17 residues. Per the authors' pipeline: Amplification of reference gene primers was used by the study to estimate nucleated cell counts. Assay used: immunoSEQ multiplex PCR; TCRdb lists only in-frame clones, some missing. V and J calls plus clone size are reproduced from that table; the DNA served to infer D and trimming. The data contain about 440,000 clones, 75% to 90% of them singletons.

The chain recombines TRBV4-1 with TRBJ1-1; TRBD1 is a possible D gene (5 bases). This clonotype was sampled from a young woman with acute or convalescent COVID-19. The sequenced sample was peripheral blood. CDR3 amino acids: CASSQTNRNPPNTEAFF. The CDR3 region has the DNA TGCGCCAGCAGCCAAACCAACAGGAACCCTCCCAACACTGAAGCTTTCTTT.